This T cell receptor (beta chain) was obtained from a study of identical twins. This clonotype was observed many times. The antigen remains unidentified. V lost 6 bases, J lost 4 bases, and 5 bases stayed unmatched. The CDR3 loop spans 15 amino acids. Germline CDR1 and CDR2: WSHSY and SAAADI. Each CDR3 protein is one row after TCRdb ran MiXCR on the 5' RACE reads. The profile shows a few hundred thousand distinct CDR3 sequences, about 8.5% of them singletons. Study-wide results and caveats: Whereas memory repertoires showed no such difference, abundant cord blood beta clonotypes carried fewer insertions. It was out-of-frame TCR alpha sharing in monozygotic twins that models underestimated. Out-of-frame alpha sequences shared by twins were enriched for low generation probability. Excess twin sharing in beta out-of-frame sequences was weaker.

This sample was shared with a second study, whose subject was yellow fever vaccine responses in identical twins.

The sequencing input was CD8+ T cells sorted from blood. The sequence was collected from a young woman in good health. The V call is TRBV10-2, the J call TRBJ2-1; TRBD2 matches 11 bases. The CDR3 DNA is TGCGCCAGCAGCTTTTTAGCGGGAGGGTACAATGAGCAGTTCTTC. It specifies CASSFLAGGYNEQFF.